This T cell receptor beta chain was identified in a study of human T cells and chemical hapten exposure. Study overall: Patients, a majority of them female, were diagnosed with alopecia areata, totalis or universalis.

TCRdb independently ran MiXCR on the RACE reads; one entry per CDR3 protein. Here the sample spans just over 350,000 distinct CDR3 sequences, about 6.9% being singletons. Study-wide results and caveats: Versus controls, expanded TCRs had significantly more large CDR3 similarity clusters. With regard to DPC sensitization, TCRs above 1 in 1000 frequency did not change.

The CDR3 has 17 amino acids. Per germline, CDR1 LGHNT and CDR2 FRNRAP. V was cut by 2 bases and J by 1 base, with 17 bases left in between. This clonotype was seen repeatedly, ten times or more. Its antigen is not known. Indicated time point: patch test 2, 6 weeks after DPC sensitization. Treatment defined: therapeutic diphenylcyclopropenone sensitization with weekly scalp DPC. At every patch-test visit, blood was drawn before the patch test was applied. This clonotype was obtained from a woman between 18 and 30 years old with alopecia areata. Some clones in this sample may be carry-over from other donors' samples. V is TRBV12-5 and J is TRBJ1-1; maybe TRBD1 (6 bases). Sequencing was performed on whole blood, taken in connection with sensitization to the hapten diphenylcyclopropenone (DPC). CDR3 in DNA: TGTGCTAGTGGTTTGCCCCTCCGTCACAGGGAGAACACTGAAGCTTTCTTT. This gives the protein CASGLPLRHRENTEAFF.